One T cell receptor (beta chain) is described in this entry. Its antigen is not known. The ends lost 8 bases at V and 2 bases at J; junction bases unmatched: 4. The CDR3 covers 13 residues. Per the germline V gene, CDR1 is SNHLY and CDR2 is FYNNEI. The sample originates from a study of cytomegalovirus exposure and HLA in healthy donors. 60 Vbeta and 13 Jbeta primers were used in PCR. Assay: immunoSEQ multiplex PCR; the TCRdb copy retains only in-frame clones and omits some. Counted here are about 200,000 clones, 65% to 80% occurring once; the ten biggest clones make up about 0.23%. Study outcomes and limitations: Later analysis demonstrated an association between a missense DCLRE1C variant and TCR beta V- and J-gene trimming.

The sequencing sample was made of PBMCs. This sequence was found in a girl aged 2 to 10 in good health and CMV-seronegative. The chain uses TRBV2 and TRBJ1-1, with TRBD1 matching 8 bases. CDR3 protein: CASSGQDNTEAFF. DNA for the CDR3: TGTGCCAGCTCGGGACAGGACAACACTGAAGCTTTCTTT.